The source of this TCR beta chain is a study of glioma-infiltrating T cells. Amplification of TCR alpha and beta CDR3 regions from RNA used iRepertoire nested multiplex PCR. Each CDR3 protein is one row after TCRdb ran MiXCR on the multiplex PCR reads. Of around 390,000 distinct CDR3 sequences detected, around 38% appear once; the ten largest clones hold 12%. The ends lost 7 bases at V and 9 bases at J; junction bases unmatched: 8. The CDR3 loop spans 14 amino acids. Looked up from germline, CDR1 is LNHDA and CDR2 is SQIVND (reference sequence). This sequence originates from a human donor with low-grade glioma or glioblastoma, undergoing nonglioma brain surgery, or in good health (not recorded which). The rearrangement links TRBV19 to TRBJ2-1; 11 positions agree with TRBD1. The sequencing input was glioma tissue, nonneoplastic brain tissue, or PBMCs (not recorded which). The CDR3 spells CASTTGQGASEQFF. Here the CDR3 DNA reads TGTGCCAGTACCACAGGACAGGGGGCCTCTGAGCAGTTCTTC.